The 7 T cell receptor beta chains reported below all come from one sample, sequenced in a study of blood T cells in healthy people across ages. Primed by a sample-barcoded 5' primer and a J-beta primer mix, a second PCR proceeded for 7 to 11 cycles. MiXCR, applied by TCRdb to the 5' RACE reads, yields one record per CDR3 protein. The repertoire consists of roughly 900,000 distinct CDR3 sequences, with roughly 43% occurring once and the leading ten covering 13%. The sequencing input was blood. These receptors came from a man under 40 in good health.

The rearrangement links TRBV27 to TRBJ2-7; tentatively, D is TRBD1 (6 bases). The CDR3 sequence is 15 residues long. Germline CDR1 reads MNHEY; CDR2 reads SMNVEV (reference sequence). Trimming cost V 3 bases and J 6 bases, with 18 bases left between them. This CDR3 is CASSLGGVGATEQYF. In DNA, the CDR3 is TGTGCCAGCAGTTTGGGCGGTGTGGGGGCAACCGAGCAGTACTTC.

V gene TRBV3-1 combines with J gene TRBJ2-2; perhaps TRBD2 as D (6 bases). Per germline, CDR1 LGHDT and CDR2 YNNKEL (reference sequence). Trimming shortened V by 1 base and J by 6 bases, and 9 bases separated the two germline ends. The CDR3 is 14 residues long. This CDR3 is CASSQGSSAGELFF. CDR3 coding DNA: TGTGCCAGCAGCCAAGGTTCTAGCGCCGGGGAGCTGTTTTTT.

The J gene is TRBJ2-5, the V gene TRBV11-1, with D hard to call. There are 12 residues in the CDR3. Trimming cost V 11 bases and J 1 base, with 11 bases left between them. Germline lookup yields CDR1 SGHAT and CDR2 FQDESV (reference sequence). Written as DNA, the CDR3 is TGTGCCCCACCAGGCCGCCAAGAGACCCAGTACTTC. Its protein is CAPPGRQETQYF. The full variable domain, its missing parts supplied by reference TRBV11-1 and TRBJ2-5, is EAEVAQSPRYKITEKSQAVAFWCDPISGHATLYWYRQILGQGPELLVQFQDESVVDDSQLPKDRFSAERLKGVDSTLKIQPAELGDSAMYLCAPPGRQETQYFGPGTRLLVL.

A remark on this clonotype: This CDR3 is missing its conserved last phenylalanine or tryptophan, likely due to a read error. The CDR3 bases are TGTGCCACCAGTGATCGGACTAGCGGGGTCGCAGATACGCAGTATTTA. Translating gives CATSDRTSGVADTQYL. This chain connects TRBV24-1 to TRBJ2-3; TRBD2 agrees at 12 bases. The CDR3 extends over 16 amino acids. Germline trimming cut 3 bases from V and 4 bases from J; bases unmatched to any gene: 4. CDR1 and CDR2 (germline): KGHDR, SFDVKD.

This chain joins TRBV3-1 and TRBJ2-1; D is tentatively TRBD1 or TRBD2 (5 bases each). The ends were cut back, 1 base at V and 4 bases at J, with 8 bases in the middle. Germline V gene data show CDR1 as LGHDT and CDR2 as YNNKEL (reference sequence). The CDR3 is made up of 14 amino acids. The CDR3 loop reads CASSQGGKYNEQFF. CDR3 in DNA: TGTGCCAGCAGCCAAGGGGGGAAATACAATGAGCAGTTCTTC.

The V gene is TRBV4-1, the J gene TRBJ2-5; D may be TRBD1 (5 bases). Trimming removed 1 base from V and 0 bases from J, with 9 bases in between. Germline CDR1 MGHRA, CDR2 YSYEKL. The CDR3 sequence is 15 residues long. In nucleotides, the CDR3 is TGCGCCAGCAGCCAAGTGAAGGGGTACCAAGAGACCCAGTACTTC. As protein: CASSQVKGYQETQYF.

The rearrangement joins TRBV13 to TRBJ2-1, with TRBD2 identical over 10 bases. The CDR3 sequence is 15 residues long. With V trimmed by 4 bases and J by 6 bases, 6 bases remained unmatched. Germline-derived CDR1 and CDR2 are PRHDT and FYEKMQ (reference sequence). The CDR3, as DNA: TGTGCCAGCAGCTCCGGACTAGCGGTGGCCAATGAGCAGTTCTTC. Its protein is CASSSGLAVANEQFF.